Following are 11 T cell receptor beta chains from one sample sequenced in a study of identical twins. TCRdb used MiXCR to reprocess the 5' RACE reads, holding one entry per CDR3 protein. The table has about 530,000 distinct CDR3 sequences, about a fifth seen once. These data are also associated with another study on yellow fever vaccine responses in identical twins.

Sequencing was carried out using CD4+ T cells sorted from blood. The receptors were gathered from a young woman in good health.

This clonotype was observed a few times. The chain links TRBV27 to TRBJ2-1; TRBD2 might be the D (7 bases). Looked up from germline, CDR1 is MNHEY and CDR2 is SMNVEV (reference sequence). V lost 6 bases and J 8 bases, leaving 23 bases between the germline ends. The CDR3 spans 16 residues. This CDR3 is CASRSKVGGAGDEQFF. The DNA of the CDR3 is TGTGCCAGCAGATCCAAGGTTGGGGGGGCGGGCGATGAGCAGTTCTTC.

The gene calls are TRBV5-1 and TRBJ2-3; D might be TRBD1 or TRBD2, each matching 6 bases. CDR3 length equals 15 residues. V was cut by 5 bases and J by 2 bases, with 15 bases left in between. Germline V gene lookup returns CDR1 SGHRS and CDR2 YFSETQ. CDR3 in DNA: TGCGCCAGCAGACCACAGGGAGGCTCCACAGATACGCAGTATTTT. Translated: CASRPQGGSTDTQYF.

A single count supports this clonotype. The V call is TRBV20-1, the J call TRBJ2-6; D tentatively reads TRBD1 or TRBD2 (5 bases each). Germline V gene sequence: CDR1 DFQATT, CDR2 SNEGSKA (reference sequence). This CDR3 has 15 residues. The CDR3 DNA is TGCAGCGCATCATCCTCAGGGACCGGGGCCAACGTCCTGACTTTC. As protein: CSASSSGTGANVLTF.

This clonotype appeared many times. This chain joins TRBV12-3 or TRBV12-4 and TRBJ2-7; TRBD2 matches 11 bases. J gave up 2 bases and V 1 base, and 10 bases lay outside the gene matches. This CDR3 comprises 18 residues. CDR3 in DNA: TGTGCCAGCAGTTTAGGCCCCCTAGCGGGAGGCCAGACCTACGAGCAGTACTTC. Its translation: CASSLGPLAGGQTYEQYF.

This sequence joins TRBV5-1 and TRBJ2-7, with a possible D match to TRBD2 (5 bases). Germline CDR1 reads SGHRS; CDR2 reads YFSETQ. This CDR3 contains 14 residues. V dropped 2 bases and J dropped 4 bases, with 13 bases sitting between them. The CDR3 DNA reads as TGCGCCAGCAGCTTACACCGAGGGAATTACGAGCAGTACTTC. Translated: CASSLHRGNYEQYF.

This clonotype was observed a few times. This rearrangement joins TRBV6-1 to TRBJ2-1; no clear D. The germline V and J ends were trimmed by 5 bases and 0 bases, with 14 bases remaining between them. CDR3 length: 16 amino acids. The germline V gene encodes CDR1 MNHNS and CDR2 SASEGT. CDR3 sequence (DNA): TGTGCCAGCAGTCCCGTAGACGGGCTCTCCTACAATGAGCAGTTCTTC. Translated, it gives CASSPVDGLSYNEQFF.

Only a few counts were recorded for this clonotype. The CDR3 DNA sequence: TGTGCCAGCACCTTAGCGGGGGGGACAGATACGCAGTATTTT. The encoded protein is CASTLAGGTDTQYF. The gene calls are TRBV6-1 and TRBJ2-3; 11 bases line up with TRBD2. Germline loops: CDR1 MNHNS, CDR2 SASEGT. The V and J ends lost 7 bases and 3 bases, in that order; junction bases with no gene match: 3. This CDR3 contains 14 residues.

This clonotype was detected only a few times. The V and J genes are TRBV6-2 or TRBV6-3 and TRBJ2-1; 8 bases are shared with TRBD2. Unmatched junction bases numbered 5, after V lost 5 bases and J lost 2 bases. The CDR3 totals 15 residues. The V gene's germline CDR1 is MNHEY and CDR2 SVGEGT. CDR3 in amino acids: CASSQRGPTYNEQFF. In DNA, the CDR3 is TGTGCCAGCAGTCAGCGGGGGCCCACCTACAATGAGCAGTTCTTC.

This clonotype has only a few counts. This sequence joins TRBV29-1 and TRBJ2-4, with 9 bases lining up with TRBD1. V lost 6 bases to trimming and J lost 4 bases; unmatched junction nucleotides: 7. CDR1 is SQVTM and CDR2 is ANQGSEA in the germline V gene. CDR3 length: 14 residues. CDR3 loop: CSVEGQGLKNIQYF. The CDR3 coding sequence is TGCAGCGTGGAGGGACAGGGTTTAAAAAACATTCAGTACTTC.

The rearrangement uses TRBV5-6 and TRBJ2-1; the D gene is possibly TRBD2 (6 bases). Trimming removed 6 bases from V and 4 bases from J, with 11 bases in between. This CDR3 comprises 13 residues. Germline V gene sequence: CDR1 SGHDT, CDR2 YYEEEE. The CDR3 region has the DNA TGTGCCAGCAATAGCGGTTATTACAATGAGCAGTTCTTC. Its translation: CASNSGYYNEQFF. Supplemented by reference TRBV5-6 and TRBJ2-1, the full variable domain reads DAGVTQSPTHLIKTRGQQVTLRCSPKSGHDTVSWYQQALGQGPQFIFQYYEEEERQRGNFPDRFSGHQFPNYSSELNVNALLLGDSALYLCASNSGYYNEQFFGPGTRLTVL.

This clonotype occurred a few times. The rearrangement links TRBV12-3 or TRBV12-4 to TRBJ2-5, with D unresolved. This CDR3 has 13 residues. Trimming removed 5 bases at V and 0 bases at J, with 7 bases between. CDR3 sequence: CASSPRHQETQYF. The CDR3, as DNA: TGTGCCAGCAGTCCCCGTCACCAAGAGACCCAGTACTTC.